This T cell receptor (beta chain) came from a study of shared clonotypes between healthy human individuals. Donors were healthy HIV-negative adults without recently reported acute infections or vaccinations. Caucasian adults residing in Nashville, Tennessee made up all the donors. Unsorted samples relied on some 90 million PBMCs, which served as the source of genomic DNA. V shed 4 bases and J 4 bases; nucleotides not matched to a gene: 2. Germline V gene lookup returns CDR1 SGHRS and CDR2 YFSETQ. CDR3 length: 15 amino acids. Findings of the study overall: Among donors, the sharing of clonotypes was expected to be influenced by sequencing depth.

In this sample, this clone turned up a few times. Its target is not known. Clones were sequenced by immunoSEQ multiplex PCR, and TCRdb holds only the in-frame ones, with some missing. The data contain approximately 510,000 clones, 79% of them singletons. This sequence joins TRBV5-1 and TRBJ2-1; TRBD2 aligns across 13 bases. The clonotype comes from a woman aged 40-49 years in good health. Some clones in this sample may be carry-over from other donors' samples. The sample taken for sequencing was PBMCs. CDR3 sequence reads: CASSRGLAGYNEQFF. CDR3 bases: TGCGCCAGCAGCAGGGGACTAGCGGGGTACAATGAGCAGTTCTTC.